This TCR beta chain derives from a study of T cells expressing NK-cell markers. At the level of the study: The sequencing cohort of eight donors included seven HCMV-seropositive individuals and one seronegative individual. Study conclusions and caveats: Leadership of the CD3+CD56-NKG2C+ fraction also belonged to these clonotypes in several donors. HCMV specificity of the expanded NKG2C+ T cell clones was not established.

Comment on this clonotype: What it binds is unknown.

The CDR3 sequence is 16 residues long. Per germline, CDR1 DFQATT and CDR2 SNEGSKA (reference sequence). UMI-tagged 5'RACE template switching yielded the TCR beta cDNA. For each CDR3 protein, TCRdb gives one entry from its re-call of the 5' RACE reads, without DNA. The sample is made up of 350,000 to 450,000 distinct CDR3 sequences, and the top ten hold around 5% of it. Sequenced input: blood T cells: a sorted CD56 or NKG2C T cell subset, CD4+ or CD8+ T cells, or bulk PBMC T cells (not recorded which). The chain joins TRBV20-1 to TRBJ2-5; no DNA is available, so the TRBD2 call from TCRdb remains unchecked. This TCR was sampled from a man aged 18-70 years in good health. The CDR3 region is CSARGSGRGGLETQYF.